This T cell receptor beta chain was sequenced for a study of shared clonotypes between healthy human individuals. All donors qualified as healthy HIV-negative adults and had experienced no recent acute infections or vaccinations. Whole-study results and caveats: It was expected that sequencing depth would affect clonotype sharing among donors.

CDR3 length equals 16 residues. CDR1 and CDR2 (germline): MDHEN, SYDVKM. V was pared by 6 bases and J by 2 bases, with 9 bases of the junction left unmatched. In the original processing: Filtering differed, since immunoSEQ gave only junction sequences and no quality scores. Sequencing was performed with immunoSEQ multiplex PCR; in TCRdb, only in-frame clones are kept and a portion is missing. From that table come the V and J calls and clone size; the DNA was used to work out D and trimming. The sample has hundreds of thousands of clones, around 80% seen once. As regards this clone: Its target is unknown.

The chain is built from TRBV28 and TRBJ2-7, with 11 bases identical to TRBD2. This sequence originates from a woman in her thirties or forties in good health. Some clones in this sample may be carry-over from other donors' samples. The sample comprised PBMCs. The chain's CDR3 is CASSSLAGGVPYEQYF. The CDR3, as DNA: TGTGCCAGCAGCTCTCTAGCGGGAGGCGTACCCTACGAGCAGTACTTC.